Sequencing of this T cell receptor (beta chain) was carried out in a study of blood T cell repertoires in COVID-19. Study context: Samples of COVID-19 (acute and convalescent) were obtained from the United States, Italy and Spain. The analysed material was cDNA or gDNA that came from T cells, B-cell-depleted T cells, or PBMCs.

How the authors handled the data: Reference gene primer amplification yielded estimated nucleated cell counts. The data were produced by immunoSEQ multiplex PCR, yet TCRdb's version contains in-frame clones alone and is incomplete. The DNA gave D and trimming, while V, J and clone size come from that table. The top ten hold less than 2% of the sample, which has 100,000 to 150,000 clones, around 90% seen once. This clone has only one observation. CDR3 length: 13 amino acids. From germline, CDR1 is SQVTM and CDR2 ANQGSEA. The J segment lost 6 bases and the V segment lost 5 bases, leaving 6 bases of the junction unmatched.

The sequencing input was peripheral blood. The V and J genes are TRBV29-1 and TRBJ2-7; 11 bases agree with TRBD1. The source is a human donor in a cohort sampled during active COVID-19. The CDR3 region has the DNA TGCAGCGTTCGGGACAGGGGGGGAAGCGAGCAGTACTTC. This encodes CSVRDRGGSEQYF.